One sample yielded the 16 T cell receptor beta chains listed below, sequenced in a study of blood T cell repertoires in COVID-19 (TCRdb year 2020). Libraries were prepared through the immunoSEQ multiplex PCR assay. This immuneACCESS table, as held by TCRdb, lists in-frame sequences with V and J called but not all clones. Of the missing ones, under half trace to an unresolved V gene in checked studies; the others have no known cause. The table for this sample lists more than 65,000 clones; 79% of them were counted only once. The top ten clonotypes cover roughly 44% of the sample. The sample taken for sequencing was peripheral blood. These receptors all stem from a human donor in a cohort sampled during active COVID-19.

The V and J genes are TRBV5-1 and TRBJ2-1; 8 bases fit TRBD2. The germline gives CDR1 SGHRS, CDR2 YFSETQ. V trimming: 5 bases; J trimming: 0 bases; junction bases outside the gene matches: 7. The CDR3 extends over 16 amino acids. The CDR3 loop is CASSTTSGSSYNEQFF. DNA of the CDR3: TGCGCCAGCAGTACCACAAGCGGGAGCTCCTACAATGAGCAGTTCTTC.

This clone was counted a few times. The genes are TRBV15 and TRBJ2-1; 7 bases are shared with TRBD2. The CDR3 runs 13 residues. The germline gives CDR1 LNHNV, CDR2 YYDKDF (reference sequence). J gave up 8 bases and V 6 bases, and 7 bases lay outside the gene matches. CDR3 residues: CATRPTSSDEQFF. CDR3 bases: TGTGCCACCAGACCGACTAGCTCTGATGAGCAGTTCTTC.

The chain combines TRBV6-5 with TRBJ1-4, with unresolved D. Trimming cost V 6 bases and J 0 bases, with 8 bases left between them. Germline loops: CDR1 MNHEY, CDR2 SVGAGI. This CDR3 contains 14 residues. CDR3 sequence: CASSPVTTNEKLFF. The CDR3 DNA reads TGTGCCAGCAGCCCCGTTACAACTAATGAAAAACTGTTTTTT.

This chain connects TRBV6-2 or TRBV6-3 to TRBJ1-2; no clear D. The CDR3 spans 14 residues. V was cut by 4 bases and J by 2 bases, with 11 bases left in between. Germline V gene lookup returns CDR1 MNHEY and CDR2 SVGEGT. The CDR3: CASSFGVTNYGYTF. The CDR3 DNA is TGTGCCAGCAGTTTCGGGGTCACCAACTATGGCTACACCTTC.

The chain recombines TRBV11-2 with TRBJ2-7; 7 bases match TRBD2. The CDR3 runs to 15 residues. CDR1 is SGHAT and CDR2 is FQNNGV in the germline V gene. The junction had 5 bases not matched to a gene; V was cut back by 0 bases and J by 3 bases. CDR3 nucleotides: TGTGCCAGCAGCTTAGAGGGGGGGGGAAGCTACGAGCAGTACTTC. Encoded protein: CASSLEGGGSYEQYF.

V usage is TRBV18 and J usage is TRBJ1-4, with TRBD1 matching 9 bases. This CDR3 comprises 16 residues. V was pared by 5 bases and J by 5 bases, with 9 bases of the junction left unmatched. The germline V gene has CDR1 KGHSH and CDR2 LQKENI. This CDR3 reads CASSAGQGFINEKLFF. The CDR3 DNA reads TGTGCCAGCTCAGCGGGACAGGGATTTATAAATGAAAAACTGTTTTTT. The full variable domain, rest sourced from reference TRBV18 and TRBJ1-4, is NAGVMQNPRHLVRRRGQEARLRCSPMKGHSHVYWYRQLPEEGLKFMVYLQKENIIDESGMPKERFSAEFPKEGPSILRIQQVVRGDSAAYFCASSAGQGFINEKLFFGSGTQLSVL.

V and J are TRBV7-9 and TRBJ1-2; D uncertain. With 5 bases removed from V and 2 bases from J, the gap between germline ends came to 15 bases. This CDR3 has 15 amino acids. Germline V CDR1 and CDR2: SEHNR, FQNEAQ (reference sequence). The CDR3 spells CASSRREVANYGYTF. As DNA, the CDR3 is TGTGCCAGCAGCCGCCGTGAAGTAGCCAACTATGGCTACACCTTC.

The rearrangement links TRBV20-1 to TRBJ2-3; D gene ambiguous. The germline CDR1 and CDR2 sequences are DFQATT and SNEGSKA (reference sequence). The CDR3 contains 11 residues. Deletions cut 6 bases from V and 5 bases from J, with 9 bases between. CDR3 protein: CSAAPGDTQYF. The CDR3 coding sequence is TGCAGTGCCGCCCCGGGAGATACGCAGTATTTT.

This chain connects TRBV2 to TRBJ1-2; D is ambiguous. The ends were cut back, 6 bases at V and 7 bases at J, with 15 bases in the middle. This CDR3 comprises 13 residues. Germline CDR1 SNHLY, CDR2 FYNNEI. CDR3 sequence: CASRKGEEGGYTF. The CDR3 DNA is TGTGCCAGCAGAAAGGGAGAGGAAGGTGGCTACACCTTC. Based on the CDR3 plus reference TRBV2 and TRBJ1-2, the full variable domain is EPEVTQTPSHQVTQMGQEVILRCVPISNHLYFYWYRQILGQKVEFLVSFYNNEISEKSEIFDDQFSVERPDGSNFTLKIRSTKLEDSAMYFCASRKGEEGGYTFGSGTRLTVV.

V usage is TRBV5-1 and J usage is TRBJ2-1, with TRBD2 matching 10 bases. The CDR3 sequence is 15 residues long. V lost 4 bases, J lost 5 bases, and 6 bases stayed unmatched. Germline values: CDR1 SGHRS, CDR2 YFSETQ. CDR3 nucleotide sequence: TGCGCCAGCAGCGCCGGGACTAGCGTCAACAATGAGCAGTTCTTC. It specifies CASSAGTSVNNEQFF.

J is TRBJ2-2 and V is TRBV5-1; 9 bases line up with TRBD1. This CDR3 region has 15 residues. J lost 5 bases, V lost 3 bases, and 5 bases had no gene match. CDR1 and CDR2 (germline): SGHRS, YFSETQ. The CDR3 DNA is TGCGCCAGCAGCTATACAGGGGGCGCGACCGGGGAGCTGTTTTTT. Protein product: CASSYTGGATGELFF.

This chain connects TRBV28 to TRBJ1-2; perhaps TRBD1 as D (6 bases). The CDR3 totals 13 residues. The ends were cut back, 5 bases at V and 5 bases at J, with 12 bases in the middle. Germline V gene sequence: CDR1 MDHEN, CDR2 SYDVKM. CDR3 sequence (DNA): TGTGCCAGCAGTCCAGGGGCAGGGTATGGCTACACCTTC. This gives the protein CASSPGAGYGYTF.

This chain uses TRBV19 with TRBJ1-2; 8 positions match TRBD1. Trimming removed 6 bases from V and 0 bases from J; junction bases left unmatched: 6. The CDR3 loop spans 15 amino acids. The V gene's germline CDR1 is LNHDA and CDR2 SQIVND (reference sequence). CDR3 region: CASSTRGQPNYGYTF. CDR3 nucleotides: TGTGCCAGTAGCACCAGGGGGCAACCTAACTATGGCTACACCTTC.

The CDR3 nucleotides are TGCGCCAGCAGCACAGGGAACACTGAAGCTTTCTTT. It is translated as CASSTGNTEAFF. The V gene is TRBV10-2, the J gene TRBJ1-1; D is perhaps TRBD1 (5 bases). The CDR3 is 12 residues long. The V gene's germline CDR1 is WSHSY and CDR2 SAAADI. The V end lost 6 bases, the J end lost 1 base, and 6 bases lay between the germline ends.

The chain links TRBV27 to TRBJ2-1; perhaps TRBD2 as D (5 bases). V was trimmed by 4 bases and J by 5 bases, leaving 15 bases between them. Per germline, CDR1 MNHEY and CDR2 SMNVEV (reference sequence). This CDR3 has 15 residues. In DNA, the CDR3 is TGTGCCAGCAGTTCCCCCCACCTAGCAAACAATGAGCAGTTCTTC. Its translation: CASSSPHLANNEQFF.

The chain is built from TRBV19 and TRBJ2-1, with D possibly being TRBD2 (6 bases). Germline V gene lookup returns CDR1 LNHDA and CDR2 SQIVND (reference sequence). V lost 1 base, J lost 0 bases, and 7 bases lay in between. The CDR3 spans 15 residues. CDR3 sequence: CASSIARGSYNEQFF. The CDR3 bases are TGTGCCAGTAGTATAGCGCGGGGCTCCTACAATGAGCAGTTCTTC.